Each of the 3 T cell receptor beta chains below was sequenced from the same sample in a study of metastatic and nonmetastatic thyroid tumors. All patients reached thyroid surgery having received no treatment beforehand. Using MiXCR, TCRdb reanalyzed the PCR reads. The sample lists approximately 7,700 clones, 25% to 35% occurring once. The sample comprised tumor tissue. Receptor source: a female donor with papillary thyroid cancer or a benign thyroid nodule (not recorded which). Some clones in this sample may be carry-over from other donors' samples.

This clone was seen at least ten times. The chain is built from TRBV5-1 and TRBJ2-7; D is perhaps TRBD1 (6 bases). The CDR3 has 14 residues. V was cut by 3 bases and J by 0 bases, with 10 bases left in between. Germline V lookup: CDR1 SGHRS, CDR2 YFSETQ. As DNA, the CDR3 is TGCGCCAGCAGCTCCGGACAGTTCTCCTACGAGCAGTACTTC. Its translation is CASSSGQFSYEQYF.

This clone qualifies as medium-sized. This chain joins TRBV7-9 and TRBJ1-1, with D tentatively TRBD1 (5 bases). CDR1 and CDR2 from the germline V gene are SEHNR and FQNEAQ (reference sequence). This CDR3 spans 12 amino acids. Between the trimmed V and J ends, which lost 7 bases and 6 bases, there was a span of 12 bases. CDR3 coding DNA: TGTGCCAGCACCAGGGCCGGCGCTGAAGCTTTCTTT. Protein product: CASTRAGAEAFF.

This clone is labeled as medium-sized. The chain uses TRBV11-1 and TRBJ2-7, with D perhaps being TRBD1 or TRBD2 (5 bases each). CDR3 length: 15 residues. The germline V gene encodes CDR1 SGHAT and CDR2 FQDESV (reference sequence). V was cut by 0 bases and J by 1 base, with 10 bases left in between. Here the CDR3 DNA reads TGTGCCAGCAGCTTAGCGGGGACGTTGTCCTACGAGCAGTACTTC. Its translation is CASSLAGTLSYEQYF.